This T cell receptor beta chain was identified during a study of T-cell reconstitution after alpha-beta-depleted transplantation in children. The TCRbeta library was prepared with unique molecular identifiers. TCRdb used MiXCR to reprocess the PCR reads, holding one entry per CDR3 protein. The sample has fewer than 250,000 distinct CDR3 sequences, approximately 19% seen once; the top ten hold about 45%. This CDR3 has 12 residues. Deletions cut 6 bases from V and 8 bases from J, with 10 bases between. Ten or more counts support this clonotype. The chain uses TRBV12-3 or TRBV12-4 and TRBJ1-4, with unresolved D. Material: PBMCs, mostly from graft donor cells, obtained 360 days after TCRalphabeta/CD19-depleted stem cell transplant. This TCR was sampled from a male patient aged 2-15 years who had a stem cell transplant for acute lymphoblastic leukemia, so the T cells may come from the graft donor. CDR3 in DNA: TGTGCCAGCAGCGTAAGGAAAGAAAAACTGTTTTTT. This gives the protein CASSVRKEKLFF.